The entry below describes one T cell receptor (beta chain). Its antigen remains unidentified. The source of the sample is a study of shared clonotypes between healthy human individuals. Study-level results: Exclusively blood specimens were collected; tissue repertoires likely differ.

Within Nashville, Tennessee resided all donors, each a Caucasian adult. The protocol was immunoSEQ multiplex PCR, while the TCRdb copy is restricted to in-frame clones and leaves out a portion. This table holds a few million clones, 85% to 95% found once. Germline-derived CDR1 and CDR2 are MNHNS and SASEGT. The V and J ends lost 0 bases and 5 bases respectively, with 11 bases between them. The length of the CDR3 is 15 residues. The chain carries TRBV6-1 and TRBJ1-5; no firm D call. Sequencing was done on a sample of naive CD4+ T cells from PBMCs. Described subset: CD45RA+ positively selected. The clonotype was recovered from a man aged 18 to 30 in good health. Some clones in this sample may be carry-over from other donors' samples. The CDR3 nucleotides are TGTGCCAGCAGTGAAGCTTGGATAGGTCATCAGCCCCAGCATTTT. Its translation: CASSEAWIGHQPQHF.